This is a list of T cell receptor beta chains from one sample in a study of blood T cell repertoires in COVID-19. The table came from immunoSEQ multiplex PCR; TCRdb's copy has only in-frame clones and leaves some out. The repertoire consists of about 190,000 clones, with 80% to 85% occurring once and the leading ten covering roughly 20%. Source material: peripheral blood. The receptors were sampled from a human donor in a cohort sampled during active COVID-19. Both conserved end residues are part of each CDR3. D genes are given only for firm matches. Clone size is given for some rows only: seen once, a few or many times, or a class if the clone is expanded.

j_call d_call clone_size v_call cdr3_aa cdr3_nt
TRBJ2-1 TRBD1 . TRBV6-1 CASSEARTGVDYNEQFF TGTGCCAGCAGTGAAGCTCGAACAGGGGTGGACTACAATGAGCAGTTCTTC
TRBJ2-3 . . TRBV5-1 CASSLDSLDTDTQYF TGCGCCAGCAGCTTGGACAGCCTTGACACAGATACGCAGTATTTT
TRBJ2-3 TRBD2 . TRBV7-6 CASSLGVAGVTDTQYF TGTGCCAGCAGCTTAGGGGTAGCGGGGGTCACAGATACGCAGTATTTT
TRBJ2-1 . once TRBV5-4 CASGTGGHEQFF TGTGCCAGCGGTACTGGCGGGCATGAGCAGTTCTTC
TRBJ2-5 . once TRBV3-1/TRBV3-2 CASSQQFSIETQYF TGTGCCAGCAGCCAACAATTCAGTATAGAGACCCAGTACTTC
TRBJ1-5 . . TRBV2 CASSGSAGATNQPQHF TGTGCCAGCAGTGGGTCGGCAGGGGCGACCAATCAGCCCCAGCATTTT
TRBJ2-6 TRBD1 . TRBV5-5 CASSSGTGSSGANVLTF TGTGCCAGCAGCTCCGGGACAGGGTCCTCTGGGGCCAACGTCCTGACTTTC
TRBJ2-2 . . TRBV9 CASSVITGELFF TGTGCCAGCAGCGTTATCACCGGGGAGCTGTTTTTT
TRBJ2-2 . . TRBV7-6 CASSRGGGNFAGELFF TGTGCCAGCAGTCGAGGTGGGGGGAATTTCGCCGGGGAGCTGTTTTTT
TRBJ1-5 . . TRBV5-6 CASSFGGYSNQPQHF TGTGCCAGCAGCTTCGGGGGGTATAGCAATCAGCCCCAGCATTTT
TRBJ1-2 . . TRBV19 CASFGPGQGYTF TGTGCCAGCTTTGGGCCCGGCCAAGGCTACACCTTC
TRBJ2-1 . . TRBV5-5 CASSFEQESYNEQFF TGTGCCAGCAGCTTCGAACAGGAGTCCTACAATGAGCAGTTCTTC
TRBJ2-7 . . TRBV7-9 CASGVGVIPYEQYF TGTGCCAGTGGAGTCGGGGTCATCCCCTACGAGCAGTACTTC
TRBJ2-1 TRBD2 few TRBV10-3 CAISGASGRAYNEQFF TGTGCCATCAGTGGGGCTAGCGGGAGGGCTTACAATGAGCAGTTCTTC
TRBJ1-2 . . TRBV3-1/TRBV3-2 CASSLRVSVGYTF TGTGCCAGCAGTCTCAGGGTATCGGTCGGCTACACCTTC
TRBJ2-1 TRBD2 . TRBV5-1 CASSLGGGLAGVGQFF TGCGCCAGCAGCTTGGGGGGAGGACTAGCGGGAGTTGGGCAGTTCTTC
TRBJ1-2 . . TRBV19 CASSMSRDTPYGYTF TGTGCCAGTAGTATGTCACGGGACACCCCCTATGGCTACACCTTC
TRBJ1-1 TRBD1 . TRBV3-1/TRBV3-2 CASSPNRGIFVAFF TGTGCCAGCAGCCCAAACAGGGGGATTTTTGTGGCTTTCTTT
TRBJ1-1 . few TRBV10-3 CAIRLIPNTEAFF TGTGCCATCAGACTAATTCCGAACACTGAAGCTTTCTTT
TRBJ2-1 TRBD2 . TRBV9 CASSVSRGGYNEQFF TGTGCCAGCAGCGTCTCTCGCGGGGGTTACAATGAGCAGTTCTTC
TRBJ1-6 TRBD1 . TRBV7-8 CASSSTFGQGAEPLHF TGTGCCAGCAGTTCCACCTTCGGGCAGGGGGCTGAGCCCCTCCACTTT
TRBJ1-2 . few TRBV5-6 CASSLSRGNYGYTF TGTGCCAGCAGCTTGAGTAGGGGGAACTATGGCTACACCTTC
TRBJ2-7 TRBD1 . TRBV27 CATAGQGAGEQYF TGTGCCACCGCGGGACAGGGGGCCGGCGAGCAGTACTTC
TRBJ2-1 . . TRBV6-5 CASRPGSSYNEQFF TGTGCCAGCAGGCCGGGAAGCTCCTACAATGAGCAGTTCTTC
TRBJ1-4 . once TRBV2 CASRLDVVEKLFF TGTGCCAGCAGACTAGACGTCGTGGAAAAACTGTTTTTT
TRBJ2-1 . . TRBV25-1 CASSFWRGLEQFF TGTGCCAGCAGTTTTTGGCGGGGACTTGAGCAGTTCTTC
TRBJ2-2 . . TRBV2 CASSDLGARVGELFF TGTGCCAGCAGTGATCTGGGGGCGCGAGTCGGGGAGCTGTTTTTT
TRBJ1-3 . . TRBV9 CASSVAIGFTSGNTIYF TGTGCCAGCAGCGTAGCTATCGGGTTTACCTCTGGAAACACCATATATTTT
TRBJ1-2 . once TRBV5-5 CASSSTDYGYTF TGTGCCAGCAGCTCCACTGACTATGGCTACACCTTC
TRBJ2-2 TRBD2 . TRBV12-5 CASGGSGGHTGELFF TGTGCTAGTGGGGGCAGCGGGGGTCACACCGGGGAGCTGTTTTTT
TRBJ2-3 . . TRBV10-2 CASSVRDTQYF TGCGCCAGCAGTGTCCGGGATACGCAGTATTTT
TRBJ1-6 . few TRBV4-2 CASSPQETYNSPLHF TGTGCCAGCAGCCCCCAGGAAACTTATAATTCACCCCTCCACTTT
TRBJ2-3 TRBD2 . TRBV14 CASSPNSGGRDTQYF TGTGCCAGCAGCCCTAATAGCGGGGGGAGAGATACGCAGTATTTT
TRBJ2-3 . . TRBV3-1/TRBV3-2 CASSQTGVADTQYF TGTGCCAGCAGCCAAACGGGAGTGGCAGATACGCAGTATTTT
TRBJ2-5 TRBD1 few TRBV5-4 CASSWDSQETQYF TGTGCCAGCAGCTGGGACAGTCAAGAGACCCAGTACTTC
TRBJ1-1 TRBD1 . TRBV6-2/TRBV6-3 CASSYTTGVTEAFF TGTGCCAGCAGTTACACGACAGGGGTCACTGAAGCTTTCTTT
TRBJ2-1 . . TRBV7-2 CASSKTVGSVYNEQFF TGTGCCAGCAGCAAGACAGTCGGGAGTGTCTACAATGAGCAGTTCTTC
TRBJ1-1 . . TRBV7-2 CASSFAGGGGTNTEAFF TGTGCCAGCAGCTTTGCGGGGGGGGGTGGAACGAACACTGAAGCTTTCTTT
TRBJ1-2 . once TRBV18 CASSPPVAGGYGYTF TGTGCCAGCTCACCACCGGTGGCGGGTGGGTATGGCTACACCTTC
TRBJ1-1 . . TRBV6-5 CASSQQRQTEAFF TGTGCCAGCAGTCAGCAAAGACAAACAGAAGCTTTCTTT